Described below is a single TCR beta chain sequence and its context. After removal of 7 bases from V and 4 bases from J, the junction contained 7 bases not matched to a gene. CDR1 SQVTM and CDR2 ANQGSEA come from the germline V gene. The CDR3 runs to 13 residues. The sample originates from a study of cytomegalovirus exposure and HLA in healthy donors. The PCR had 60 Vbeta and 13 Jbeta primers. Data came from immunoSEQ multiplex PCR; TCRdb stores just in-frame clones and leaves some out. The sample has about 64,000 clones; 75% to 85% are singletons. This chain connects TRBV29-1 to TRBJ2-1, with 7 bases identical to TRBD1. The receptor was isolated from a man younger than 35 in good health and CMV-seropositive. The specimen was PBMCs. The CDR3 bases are TGCAGCGCCCGCGAGGGACAGTACAATGAGCAGTTCTTC. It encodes CSAREGQYNEQFF.